This T cell receptor beta chain was found in a study of PD-1 blockade in classical Hodgkin lymphoma. Method: immunoSEQ multiplex PCR; TCRdb's copy keeps in-frame clones and lacks some. The sample records about 42,000 clones, over 55% being singletons. Patients all relapsed after autologous stem cell transplantation, and there was variation in brentuximab vedotin exposure. The CDR3 consists of 16 residues. V lost 5 bases and J lost 5; bases outside the gene matches: 11. The germline CDR1 and CDR2 sequences are SGHVS and FQNEAQ. Sequenced material: peripheral blood mononuclear cells (PBMCs), taken at baseline. This TCR was recovered from a human donor with classical Hodgkin lymphoma. This sequence joins TRBV7-8 and TRBJ2-3; 9 bases map to TRBD2. DNA for the CDR3: TGTGCCAGCAGCCGGGGAGCGGGAGGTTGGGGAGATACGCAGTATTTT. It specifies CASSRGAGGWGDTQYF. Together with reference TRBV7-8 and TRBJ2-3, the CDR3 gives the full variable domain: GAGVSQSPRYKVAKRGQDVALRCDPISGHVSLFWYQQALGQGPEFLTYFQNEAQLDKSGLPSDRFFAERPEGSVSTLKIQRTQQEDSAVYLCASSRGAGGWGDTQYFGPGTRLTVL.